The 4 T cell receptor beta chains reported below all come from one sample, sequenced in a study of beta chain features in type 1 diabetes. Expressed TCRB transcripts got sequenced, as all isolated RNA was reverse transcribed. Profiling relied on immunoSEQ multiplex PCR, and the TCRdb table lists in-frame clones only, not all of them. The sample includes 900,000 or so clones, 17% of them seen just once. The sequenced sample was naive CD4+ T cells from blood. These receptors were obtained from a young woman in good health.

This clone was seen more than once but under ten times. The rearrangement uses TRBV11-1 and TRBJ2-2; no clear D gene. Germline CDR1 is SGHAT and CDR2 is FQDESV (reference sequence). The V end was cut by 0 bases, the J end by 1 base, with 3 bases between. The CDR3 length is 14 residues. This chain's CDR3 is CASSLAVNTGELFF. CDR3 nucleotide sequence: TGTGCCAGCAGCTTAGCGGTGAACACCGGGGAGCTGTTTTTT. Complete variable domain (other parts from reference TRBV11-1 and TRBJ2-2): EAEVAQSPRYKITEKSQAVAFWCDPISGHATLYWYRQILGQGPELLVQFQDESVVDDSQLPKDRFSAERLKGVDSTLKIQPAELGDSAMYLCASSLAVNTGELFFGEGSRLTVL.

CDR3 in amino acids: CASRKIPGLEIEQFF. CDR3 nucleotides: TGTGCCAGCAGAAAAATCCCGGGACTAGAAATTGAGCAGTTCTTC. The gene calls are TRBV6-5 and TRBJ2-1; TRBD2 matches at 8 bases. Unmatched junction bases numbered 13, after V lost 6 bases and J lost 9 bases. This CDR3 has 15 residues. CDR1 MNHEY and CDR2 SVGAGI come from the germline V gene.

This clone was counted only a few times. This chain uses TRBV7-2 with TRBJ1-1; 9 nucleotides line up with TRBD1. This CDR3 contains 15 residues. V lost 1 base to trimming and J lost 8 bases; unmatched junction nucleotides: 8. Germline V lookup: CDR1 SGHTA, CDR2 FQGNSA. The CDR3 DNA reads as TGTGCCAGCAGCTTAGTCGGGACAGGGATGTCAGAAGCTTTCTTT. Amino acid sequence: CASSLVGTGMSEAFF.

This chain uses TRBV11-2 with TRBJ1-4; 7 bases map to TRBD1. This CDR3 comprises 15 residues. Germline V lookup: CDR1 SGHAT, CDR2 FQNNGV. Trimming removed 4 bases from V and 0 bases from J; junction bases left unmatched: 2. CDR3 loop: CASSYRGTTNEKLFF. The CDR3 bases are TGTGCCAGCAGCTACAGGGGCACAACTAATGAAAAACTGTTTTTT.